This T cell receptor (beta chain) appears in the sequencing data of a study of cytomegalovirus exposure and HLA in healthy donors. In the study overall: Within the Caucasian-associated ancestry cluster were around 81% of the roughly 360 genotyped donors.

Researchers ran the PCR with 60 Vbeta and 13 Jbeta primers. The assay was immunoSEQ multiplex PCR, and TCRdb's table has in-frame clones only and misses some. The profile shows 97,000 or so clones, about 81% of them singletons. Overall study results and limits: Cytomegalovirus-associated status was assigned to more than 150 TCR beta chains.

Germline loops: CDR1 SGHKS, CDR2 YYEKEE (reference sequence). V lost 2 bases and J 2 bases, leaving 7 bases between the germline ends. This CDR3 region has 13 residues. As for this clone: What it binds is not known.

The V call is TRBV5-5, the J call TRBJ2-5; no definite D call. Specimen: PBMCs. The receptor was derived from a middle-aged man in good health and CMV-seronegative. For the CDR3, the DNA is TGTGCCAGCAGCTTTGGCAGTCAAGAGACCCAGTACTTC. It codes for CASSFGSQETQYF.